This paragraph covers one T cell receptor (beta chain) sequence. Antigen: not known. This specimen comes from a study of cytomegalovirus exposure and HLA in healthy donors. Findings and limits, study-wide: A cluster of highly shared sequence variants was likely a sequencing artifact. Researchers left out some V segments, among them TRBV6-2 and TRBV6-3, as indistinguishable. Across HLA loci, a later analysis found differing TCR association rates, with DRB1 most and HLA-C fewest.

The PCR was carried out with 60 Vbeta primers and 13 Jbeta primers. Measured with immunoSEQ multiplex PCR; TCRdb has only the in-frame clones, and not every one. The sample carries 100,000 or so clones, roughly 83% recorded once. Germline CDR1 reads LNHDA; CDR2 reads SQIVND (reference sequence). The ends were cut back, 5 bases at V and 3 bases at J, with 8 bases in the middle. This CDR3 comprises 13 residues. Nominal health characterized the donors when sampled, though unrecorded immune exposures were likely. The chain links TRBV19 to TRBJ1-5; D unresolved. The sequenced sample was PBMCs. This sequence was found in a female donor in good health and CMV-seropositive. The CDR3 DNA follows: TGTGCCAGTAGTCGACAAGTCAATCAGCCCCAGCATTTT. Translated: CASSRQVNQPQHF.